The source of this T cell receptor (beta chain) is a study of OX40 agonist ivuxolimab in advanced cancers. TCRdb's table, derived via immunoSEQ multiplex PCR, lists solely in-frame clones and lacks some. The data contain 73,000 or so clones, about 86% of them singletons. In regard to this clone: The antigen is undetermined.

This CDR3 region has 14 residues. Trimming removed 6 bases from V and 8 bases from J; junction bases left unmatched: 12. CDR1 and CDR2 from the germline V gene are MNHNY and SVGAGI (reference sequence). Study-wide findings and caveats: No determination was made of the antigen specificity of the expanded peripheral T cells. At 0.1 to 3.0 mg/kg, clonal expansion of CD4+ and CD8+ blood T cells had occurred by week 6.

The sample consisted of CD4+ or CD8+ T cells sorted from blood, taken in a trial of the OX40 agonist ivuxolimab. The clonotype comes from an adult with an advanced solid tumor such as melanoma, head and neck, liver or kidney cancer. V is TRBV6-6 and J is TRBJ1-2, with TRBD1 identical over 7 bases. The CDR3 region has the DNA TGTGCCAGCAGGGGCTACAGGGGTTATCGAGGCTACACCTTC. Translation: CASRGYRGYRGYTF.